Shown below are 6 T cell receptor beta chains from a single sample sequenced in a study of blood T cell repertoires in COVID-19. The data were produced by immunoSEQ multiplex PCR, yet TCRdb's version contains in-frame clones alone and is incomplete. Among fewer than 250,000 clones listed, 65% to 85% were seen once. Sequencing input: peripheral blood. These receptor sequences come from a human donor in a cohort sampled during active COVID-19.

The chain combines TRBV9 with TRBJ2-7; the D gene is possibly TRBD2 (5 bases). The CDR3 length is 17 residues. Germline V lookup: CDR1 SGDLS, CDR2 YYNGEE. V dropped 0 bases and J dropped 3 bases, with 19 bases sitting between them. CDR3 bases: TGTGCCAGCAGCGTAGGTAGTTTGGGCCCCGGGGACTACGAGCAGTACTTC. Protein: CASSVGSLGPGDYEQYF.

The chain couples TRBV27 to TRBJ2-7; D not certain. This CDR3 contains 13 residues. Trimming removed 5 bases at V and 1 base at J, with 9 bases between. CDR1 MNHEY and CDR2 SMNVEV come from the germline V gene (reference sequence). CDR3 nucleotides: TGTGCCAGCAGTCGTGACTCATCCTACGAGCAGTACTTC. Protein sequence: CASSRDSSYEQYF.

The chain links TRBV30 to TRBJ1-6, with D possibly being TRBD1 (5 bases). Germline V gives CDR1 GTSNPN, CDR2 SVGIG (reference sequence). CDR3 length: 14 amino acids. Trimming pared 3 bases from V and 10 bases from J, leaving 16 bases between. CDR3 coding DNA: TGTGCCTGGAGCGGAGACTCCCAGGGATCACCCCTCCACTTT. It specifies CAWSGDSQGSPLHF.

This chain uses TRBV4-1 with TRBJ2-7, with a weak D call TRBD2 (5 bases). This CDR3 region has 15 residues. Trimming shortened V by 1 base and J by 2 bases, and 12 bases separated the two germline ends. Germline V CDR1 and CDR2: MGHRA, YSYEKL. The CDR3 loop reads CASSQGREGPYEQYF. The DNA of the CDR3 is TGCGCCAGCAGCCAAGGGAGAGAGGGTCCCTACGAGCAGTACTTC.

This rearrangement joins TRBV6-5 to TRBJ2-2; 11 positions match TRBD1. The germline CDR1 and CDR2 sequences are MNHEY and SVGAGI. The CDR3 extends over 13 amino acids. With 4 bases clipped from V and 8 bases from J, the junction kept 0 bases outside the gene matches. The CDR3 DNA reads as TGTGCCAGCAGTTGGGACAGGGGGGGGGAGCTGTTTTTT. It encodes CASSWDRGGELFF.

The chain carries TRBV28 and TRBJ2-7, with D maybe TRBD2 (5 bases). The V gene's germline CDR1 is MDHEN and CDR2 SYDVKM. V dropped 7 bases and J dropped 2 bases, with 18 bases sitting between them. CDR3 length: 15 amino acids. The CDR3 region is CASIANLRDTYEQYF. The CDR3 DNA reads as TGTGCCAGCATAGCGAACCTCAGAGACACCTACGAGCAGTACTTC. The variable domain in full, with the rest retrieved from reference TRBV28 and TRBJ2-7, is DVKVTQSSRYLVKRTGEKVFLECVQDMDHENMFWYRQDPGLGLRLIYFSYDVKMKEKGDIPEGYSVSREKKERFSLILESASTNQTSMYLCASIANLRDTYEQYFGPGTRLTVT.